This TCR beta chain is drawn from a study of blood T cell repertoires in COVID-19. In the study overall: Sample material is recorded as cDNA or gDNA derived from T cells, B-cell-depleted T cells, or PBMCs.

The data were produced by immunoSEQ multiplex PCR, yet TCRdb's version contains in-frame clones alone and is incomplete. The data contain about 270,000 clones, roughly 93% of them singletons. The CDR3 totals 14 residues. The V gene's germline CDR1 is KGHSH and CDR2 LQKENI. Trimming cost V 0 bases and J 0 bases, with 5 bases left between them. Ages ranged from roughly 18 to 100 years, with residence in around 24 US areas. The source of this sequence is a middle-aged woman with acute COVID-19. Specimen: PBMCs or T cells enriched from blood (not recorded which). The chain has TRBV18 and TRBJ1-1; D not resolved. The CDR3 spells CASSPPTMNTEAFF. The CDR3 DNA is TGTGCCAGCTCACCACCGACAATGAACACTGAAGCTTTCTTT.